This T cell receptor (beta chain) was sequenced in a study of blood T cell repertoires in COVID-19. CDR1 is SGDLS and CDR2 is YYNGEE in the germline V gene. The CDR3 contains 15 residues. V lost 0 bases, J lost 8 bases, and 10 bases stayed unmatched. This clone was counted only a few times. Repertoires were generated with immunoSEQ multiplex PCR, while TCRdb's copy carries only in-frame clones and drops some. The table lists more than 300,000 clones, approximately 89% of them singletons. The receptor was isolated from a woman aged 25 to 39 with COVID-19, enrolled during active disease. The gene calls are TRBV9 and TRBJ1-1, with 7 nucleotides matching TRBD1. Sequenced material: peripheral blood. This chain's CDR3 is CASSVDDRAFREAFF. The CDR3 DNA is TGTGCCAGCAGCGTAGACGACAGGGCTTTTAGAGAAGCTTTCTTT.